This TCR beta chain was captured by sequencing in a study of tumour-infiltrating T cells in Burkitt lymphoma. Study at large: This cohort included all epidemiological subtypes of Burkitt lymphoma.

Libraries were prepared by immunoSEQ multiplex PCR; TCRdb keeps only in-frame clonotypes and omits some of them. The table lists around 46,000 clones, approximately 31% of them singletons. The CDR3 runs 18 residues. V shed 8 bases, J shed 4 bases, and the junction held 13 bases outside the gene matches. Germline lookup yields CDR1 SNHLY and CDR2 FYNNEI. What was sequenced was tumor tissue. The chain is built from TRBV2 and TRBJ2-5; 16 bases map to TRBD2. The sequence derives from a human donor with Burkitt lymphoma. CDR3 in amino acids: CASGTPGTSGGASETQYF. Written as DNA, the CDR3 is TGTGCCAGCGGGACCCCCGGGACTAGCGGGGGGGCCTCAGAGACCCAGTACTTC.